The present T cell receptor beta chain was sequenced within a study of a mutant IDH1 vaccine in newly diagnosed glioma. Notes on the study in general: Pseudoprogression apparently tracked independently of changes in top peripheral T cell clonotypes.

Turning to this clone: Antigen unknown.

Noted time point: week 11, during vaccination. All doses held 300 ug of mutant IDH1 20-mer peptide, with topical imiquimod. Libraries were prepared by immunoSEQ multiplex PCR; TCRdb keeps only in-frame clonotypes and omits some of them. The sample lists tens of thousands of clones; about 80% were seen once. Trimming shortened V by 0 bases and J by 0 bases, and 3 bases separated the two germline ends. Germline V CDR1 and CDR2: GTSNPN, SVGIG (reference sequence). The CDR3 extends over 13 amino acids. The starting material was PBMCs, obtained from a glioma patient whose treatment included an IDH1 peptide vaccine. The chain uses TRBV30 and TRBJ1-5; D uncertain. The receptor was isolated from a woman aged 18-30 years with glioma. The CDR3 bases are TGTGCCTGGAGTGTAGTTAGCAATCAGCCCCAGCATTTT. It specifies CAWSVVSNQPQHF.